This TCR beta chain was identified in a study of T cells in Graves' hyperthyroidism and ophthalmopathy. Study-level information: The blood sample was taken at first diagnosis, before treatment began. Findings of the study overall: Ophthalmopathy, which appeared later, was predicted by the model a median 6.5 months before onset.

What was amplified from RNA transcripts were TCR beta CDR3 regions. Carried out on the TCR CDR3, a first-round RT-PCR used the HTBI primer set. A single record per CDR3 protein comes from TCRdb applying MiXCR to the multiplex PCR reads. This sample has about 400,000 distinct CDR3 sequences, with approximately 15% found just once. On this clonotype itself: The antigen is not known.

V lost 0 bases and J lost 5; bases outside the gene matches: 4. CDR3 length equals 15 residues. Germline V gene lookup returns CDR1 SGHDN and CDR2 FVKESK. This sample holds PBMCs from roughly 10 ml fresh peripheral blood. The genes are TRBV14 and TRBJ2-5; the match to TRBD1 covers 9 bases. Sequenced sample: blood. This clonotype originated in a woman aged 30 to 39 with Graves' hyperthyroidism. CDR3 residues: CASSQDYRGRETQYF. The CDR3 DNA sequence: TGTGCCAGCAGCCAAGATTACAGGGGGCGGGAGACCCAGTACTTC.